Sequencing of this TCR beta chain was carried out in a study of post-analysis software for immune sequencing data. Findings and caveats of the study: There were five TRBV segments more frequent in patients than controls, and TRBV5-6, TRBV5-1 and TRBV20-1 were among them. People with multiple sclerosis had a significantly lower normalized Chao1 diversity than controls did. Strong co-clustering by F measure linked samples that shared a preparation batch.

CDR3 length: 13 amino acids. Germline V gives CDR1 MNHEY, CDR2 SVGAGI. The TCR beta cDNA libraries contained unique molecular identifiers. Researchers reported about 500,000 cDNA molecules coming from approximately 1 to 10 million T cells. TCRdb recomputed calls from the PCR reads with MiXCR, one row per CDR3 protein. Of some 890,000 distinct CDR3 sequences listed, around 53% are singletons. With respect to this clonotype: What it binds is not known.

Sequenced sample: blood. The V gene is TRBV6-5, the J gene TRBJ2-4; D is uncertain. The end of the DNA fits TRBJ2-7 better, so the J call may be wrong. This clonotype was obtained from a girl aged 10 to 17 with multiple sclerosis. In nucleotides, the CDR3 is TGTGCCAGCAGACTGGACGGAGCCTACGAGCAGTACTTC. Its translation is CASRLDGAYEQYF.